This TCR beta chain was profiled in a study of cytomegalovirus exposure and HLA in healthy donors. Study-wide points: Most CMV-associated TCR beta chains were later found to appear HLA-restricted.

The PCR contained 60 Vbeta and 13 Jbeta primers. TCRdb's table, derived via immunoSEQ multiplex PCR, lists solely in-frame clones and lacks some. The sample lists about 150,000 clones; around 10% were seen once. CDR1 is ENHRY, CDR2 SYGVKD, per germline. There are 13 residues in the CDR3. J was trimmed by 4 bases and V by 9 bases; bases with no gene match: 6. This clone was counted a few times. Its target is unknown. The TCR originated in a woman aged 40 to 55 in good health and CMV-seropositive. Source material: PBMCs. The genes are TRBV10-3 and TRBJ1-2, with 9 positions matching TRBD1. This CDR3 is CAITGGRSYGYTF. The CDR3 DNA follows: TGTGCCATTACAGGGGGCAGGAGCTATGGCTACACCTTC.